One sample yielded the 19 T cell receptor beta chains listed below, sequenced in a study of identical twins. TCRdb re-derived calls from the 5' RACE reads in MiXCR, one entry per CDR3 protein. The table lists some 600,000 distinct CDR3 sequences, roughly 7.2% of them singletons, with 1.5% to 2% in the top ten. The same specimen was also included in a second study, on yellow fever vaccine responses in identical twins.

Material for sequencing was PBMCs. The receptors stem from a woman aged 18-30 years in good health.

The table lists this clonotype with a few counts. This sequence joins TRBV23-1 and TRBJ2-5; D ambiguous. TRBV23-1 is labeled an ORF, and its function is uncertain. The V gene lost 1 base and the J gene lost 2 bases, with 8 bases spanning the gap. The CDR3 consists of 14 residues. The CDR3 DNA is TGCGCCAGCAGTCAATTTTTGGAGCAAGAGACCCAGTACTTC. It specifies CASSQFLEQETQYF.

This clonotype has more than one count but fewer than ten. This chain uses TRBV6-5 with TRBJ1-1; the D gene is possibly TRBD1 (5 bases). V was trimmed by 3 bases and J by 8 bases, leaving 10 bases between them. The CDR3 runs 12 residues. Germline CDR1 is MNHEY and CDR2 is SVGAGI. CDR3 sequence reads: CASSYRQGEAFF. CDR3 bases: TGTGCCAGCAGTTATCGCCAGGGCGAAGCTTTCTTT.

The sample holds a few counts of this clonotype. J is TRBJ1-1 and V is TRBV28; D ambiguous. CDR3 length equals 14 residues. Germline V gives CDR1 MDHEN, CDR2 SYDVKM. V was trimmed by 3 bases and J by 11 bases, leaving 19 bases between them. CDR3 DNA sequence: TGTGCCAGCAGTTTTCCCGGTGTCCCCGTGGCCGCTTTCTTT. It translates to CASSFPGVPVAAFF.

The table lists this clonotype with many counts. CDR3 sequence (DNA): TGCAGCGTTGAGGCTAACGGGAGGGCCCTCGGCAATGAGCAGTTCTTC. This translates into CSVEANGRALGNEQFF. The chain uses TRBV29-1 and TRBJ2-1; 8 positions match TRBD2. V shed 3 bases and J 6 bases; nucleotides not matched to a gene: 13. The CDR3 sequence is 16 residues long. Germline V gives CDR1 SQVTM, CDR2 ANQGSEA.

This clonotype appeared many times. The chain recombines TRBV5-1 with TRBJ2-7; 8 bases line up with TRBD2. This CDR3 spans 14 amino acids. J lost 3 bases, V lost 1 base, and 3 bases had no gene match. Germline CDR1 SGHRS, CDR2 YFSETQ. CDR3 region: CASSLSGRIYEQYF. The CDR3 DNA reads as TGCGCCAGCAGCTTGAGCGGGAGAATCTACGAGCAGTACTTC.

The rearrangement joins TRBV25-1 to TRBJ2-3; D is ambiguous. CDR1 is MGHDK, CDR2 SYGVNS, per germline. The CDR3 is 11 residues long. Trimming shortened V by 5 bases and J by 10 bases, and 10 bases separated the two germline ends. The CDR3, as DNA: TGTGCCAGCAGTTCGAAAAGTGCGCAGTATTTT. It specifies CASSSKSAQYF.

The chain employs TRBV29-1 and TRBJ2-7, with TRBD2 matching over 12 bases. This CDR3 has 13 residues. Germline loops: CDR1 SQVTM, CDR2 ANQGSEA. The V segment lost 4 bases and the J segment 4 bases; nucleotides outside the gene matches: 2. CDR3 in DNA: TGCAGCGTTGTTACTAGCGGGAGGTACGAGCAGTACTTC. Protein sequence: CSVVTSGRYEQYF.

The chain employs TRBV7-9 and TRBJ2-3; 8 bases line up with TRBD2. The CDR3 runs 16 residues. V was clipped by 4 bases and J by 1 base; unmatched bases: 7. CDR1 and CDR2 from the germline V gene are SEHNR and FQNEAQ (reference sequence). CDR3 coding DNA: TGTGCCAGCAGCTCCGCTGGGCGGGGGGGCACAGATACGCAGTATTTT. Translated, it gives CASSSAGRGGTDTQYF.

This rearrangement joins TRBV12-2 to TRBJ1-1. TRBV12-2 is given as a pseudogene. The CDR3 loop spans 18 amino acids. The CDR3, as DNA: TGTGCAAGTCGCTTAGGGGAGGGAGGGGCATCGGCAGGCACTGAAGCTTTCTTT. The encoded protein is CASRLGEGGASAGTEAFF.

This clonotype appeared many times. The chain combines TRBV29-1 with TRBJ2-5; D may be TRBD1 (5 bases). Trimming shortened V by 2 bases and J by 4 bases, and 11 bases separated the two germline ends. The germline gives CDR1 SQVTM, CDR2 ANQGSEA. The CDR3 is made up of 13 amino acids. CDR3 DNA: TGCAGCGTTGAAAGGGGTCGAGGAGAGACCCAGTACTTC. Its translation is CSVERGRGETQYF.

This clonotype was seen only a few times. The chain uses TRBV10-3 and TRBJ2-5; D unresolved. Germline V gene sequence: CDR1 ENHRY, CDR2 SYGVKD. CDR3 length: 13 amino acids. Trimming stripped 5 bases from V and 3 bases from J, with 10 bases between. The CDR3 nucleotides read TGTGCCATCAGTAAGGGATTGGAAGAGACCCAGTACTTC. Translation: CAISKGLEETQYF.

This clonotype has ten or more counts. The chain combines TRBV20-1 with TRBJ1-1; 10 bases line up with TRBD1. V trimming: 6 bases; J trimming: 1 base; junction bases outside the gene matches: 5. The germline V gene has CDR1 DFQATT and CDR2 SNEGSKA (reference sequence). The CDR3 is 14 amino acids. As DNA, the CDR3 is TGCAGTGCCCCCTGGACAGGGGGGAACACTGAAGCTTTCTTT. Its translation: CSAPWTGGNTEAFF.

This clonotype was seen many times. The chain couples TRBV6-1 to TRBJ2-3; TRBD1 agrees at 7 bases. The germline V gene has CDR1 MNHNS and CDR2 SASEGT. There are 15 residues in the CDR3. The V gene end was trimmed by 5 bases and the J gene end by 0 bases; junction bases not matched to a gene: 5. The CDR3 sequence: CASSPPGQSTDTQYF. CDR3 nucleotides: TGTGCCAGCAGTCCACCGGGACAGAGCACAGATACGCAGTATTTT.

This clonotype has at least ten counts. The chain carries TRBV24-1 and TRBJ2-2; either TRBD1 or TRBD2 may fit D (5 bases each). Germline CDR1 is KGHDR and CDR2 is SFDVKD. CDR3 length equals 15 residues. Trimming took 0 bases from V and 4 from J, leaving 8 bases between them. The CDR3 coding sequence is TGTGCCACCAGTGATTTGGAGGGGCCCACCGGGGAGCTGTTTTTT. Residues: CATSDLEGPTGELFF.

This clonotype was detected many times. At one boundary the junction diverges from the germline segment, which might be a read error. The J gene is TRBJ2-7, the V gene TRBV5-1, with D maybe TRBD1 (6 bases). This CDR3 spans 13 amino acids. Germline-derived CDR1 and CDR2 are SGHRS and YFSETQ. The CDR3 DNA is TGTGCCAGCAGTCCGGACAGCTCCTACGAGCAGTACTTC. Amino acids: CASSPDSSYEQYF. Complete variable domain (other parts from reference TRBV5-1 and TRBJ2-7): KAGVTQTPRYLIKTRGQQVTLSCSPISGHRSVSWYQQTPGQGLQFLFEYFSETQRNKGNFPGRFSGRQFSNSRSEMNVSTLELGDSALYLCASSPDSSYEQYFGPGTRLTVT.

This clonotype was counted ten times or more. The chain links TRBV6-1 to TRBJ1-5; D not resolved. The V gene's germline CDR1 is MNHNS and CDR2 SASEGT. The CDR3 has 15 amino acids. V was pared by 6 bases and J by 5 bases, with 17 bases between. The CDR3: CASSKGRAGDQPQHF. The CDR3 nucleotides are TGTGCCAGCAGCAAAGGAAGGGCTGGGGATCAGCCCCAGCATTTT.

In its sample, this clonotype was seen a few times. CDR3 coding DNA: TGCGCCAGCAGCTTGGTTTCGAGATACTATAGCAATCAGCCCCAGCATTTT. This gives the protein CASSLVSRYYSNQPQHF. The genes are TRBV5-1 and TRBJ1-5; D unresolved. Trimming left V 0 bases short and J 0 bases short, with 13 bases between. Germline lookup yields CDR1 SGHRS and CDR2 YFSETQ. This CDR3 has 17 amino acids.

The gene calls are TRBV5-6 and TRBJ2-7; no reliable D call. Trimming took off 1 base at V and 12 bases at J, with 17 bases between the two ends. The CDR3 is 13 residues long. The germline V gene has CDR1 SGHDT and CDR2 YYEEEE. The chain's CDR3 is CASSLWAGPSVYV. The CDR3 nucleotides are TGTGCCAGCAGCTTGTGGGCAGGACCGTCGGTGTACGTC.

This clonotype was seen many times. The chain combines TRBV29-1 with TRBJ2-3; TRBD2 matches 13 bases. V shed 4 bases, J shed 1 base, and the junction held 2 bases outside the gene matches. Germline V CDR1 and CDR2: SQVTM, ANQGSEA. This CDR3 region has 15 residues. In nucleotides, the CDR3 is TGCAGCGTTGGAGGGACTAGCGGGGGCACAGATACGCAGTATTTT. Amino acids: CSVGGTSGGTDTQYF.